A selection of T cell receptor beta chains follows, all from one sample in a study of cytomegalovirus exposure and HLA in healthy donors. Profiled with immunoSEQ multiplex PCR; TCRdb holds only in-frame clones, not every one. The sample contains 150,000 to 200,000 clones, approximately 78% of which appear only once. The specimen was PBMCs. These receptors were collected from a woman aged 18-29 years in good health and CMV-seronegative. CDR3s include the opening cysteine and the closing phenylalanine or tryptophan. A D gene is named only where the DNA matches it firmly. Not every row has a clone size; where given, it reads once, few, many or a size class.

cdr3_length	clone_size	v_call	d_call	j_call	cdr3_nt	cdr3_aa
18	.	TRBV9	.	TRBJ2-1	TGTGCCAGCAGCGTAGTAGCAGACAGTGTGCGGCTCGGTGATGAGCAGTTCTTC	CASSVVADSVRLGDEQFF
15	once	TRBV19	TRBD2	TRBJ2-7	TGTGCCAGTAGCCCTTCCGGGGGGGGCTCCTACGAGCAGTACTTC	CASSPSGGGSYEQYF
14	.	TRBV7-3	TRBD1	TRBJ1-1	TGTGCCAGCAGCCTCGGACAGGGACACACTGAAGCTTTCTTT	CASSLGQGHTEAFF
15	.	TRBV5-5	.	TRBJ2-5	TGTGCCAGCAGTTCAAGGGACTTGCCACAAGAGACCCAGTACTTC	CASSSRDLPQETQYF
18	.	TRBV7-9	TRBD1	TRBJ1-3	TGTGCCAGCAGCGACCGGGACAGGGCAATATTCTCTGGAAACACCATATATTTT	CASSDRDRAIFSGNTIYF
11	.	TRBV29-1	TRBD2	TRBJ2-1	TGCAGCGTCTCCAAGGGAGGGGAGCAGTTCTTC	CSVSKGGEQFF
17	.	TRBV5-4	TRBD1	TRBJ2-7	TGTGCCAGCAGCTTGGGGGCACCGGGACAGGGAAACTACGAGCAGTACTTC	CASSLGAPGQGNYEQYF
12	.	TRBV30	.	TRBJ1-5	TGTGCCTGGCAGGGCCGCAATCAGCCCCAGCATTTT	CAWQGRNQPQHF
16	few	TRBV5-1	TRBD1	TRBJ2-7	TGCGCCAGCAGCTTTGGTCCAGGGGGCATCGCATACGAGCAGTACTTC	CASSFGPGGIAYEQYF
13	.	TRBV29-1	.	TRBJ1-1	TGCAGCGTGGGAGGCAGGATGAACACTGAAGCTTTCTTT	CSVGGRMNTEAFF
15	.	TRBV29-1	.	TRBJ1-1	TGCAGCGCCTACCCCGGGACTACCTCGAGTACTGAAGCTTTCTTT	CSAYPGTTSSTEAFF
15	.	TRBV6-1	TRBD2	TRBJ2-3	TGTGCCAGCACCAGGGTGGGGGGGTCCACAGATACGCAGTATTTT	CASTRVGGSTDTQYF
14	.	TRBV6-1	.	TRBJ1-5	TGTGCCAGCAGCCAAGGGGCGGTTAAGGTCCCCCAGCATTTT	CASSQGAVKVPQHF
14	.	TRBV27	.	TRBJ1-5	TGTGCCAGCAGTATCGCTCGGGGCAATCAGCCCCAGCATTTT	CASSIARGNQPQHF
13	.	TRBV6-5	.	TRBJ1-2	TGTGCCAGCAGCCTAGATTCGGGGGGTGGCTACACCTTC	CASSLDSGGGYTF
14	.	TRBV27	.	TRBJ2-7	TGTGCCAGCAGTTTATTTGGAGGCCCCTACGAGCAGTACTTC	CASSLFGGPYEQYF
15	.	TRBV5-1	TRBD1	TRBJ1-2	TGCGCCAGCAGCCAGCTGACAGGGCAGGAGTATGGCTACACCTTC	CASSQLTGQEYGYTF
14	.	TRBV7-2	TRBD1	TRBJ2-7	TGTGCCAGCAACGGACAGGGGGGTTCCTACGAGCAGTACTTC	CASNGQGGSYEQYF
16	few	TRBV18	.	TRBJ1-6	TGTGCCAGCTCACCGCGGACTCCTGCGGATAATTCACCCCTCCACTTT	CASSPRTPADNSPLHF
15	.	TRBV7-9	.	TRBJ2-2	TGTGCCAGCAGTCTAACTCCGGGGAACACCGGGGAGCTGTTTTTT	CASSLTPGNTGELFF
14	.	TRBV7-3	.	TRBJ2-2	TGTGCCAGCAGCCCCCGACTGGGCACCGGGGAGCTGTTTTTT	CASSPRLGTGELFF
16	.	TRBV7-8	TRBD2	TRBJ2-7	TGTGCCAGCAGCGCCGAAGCGGGAGGTACGACCTACGAGCAGTACTTC	CASSAEAGGTTYEQYF
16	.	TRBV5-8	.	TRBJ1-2	TGTGCCAGCAGCTTGGTCTCATCTTTACTAATCTATGGCTACACCTTC	CASSLVSSLLIYGYTF
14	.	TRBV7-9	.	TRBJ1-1	TGTGCCAGCAGCTCACCTACAGCGAACACTGAAGCTTTCTTT	CASSSPTANTEAFF
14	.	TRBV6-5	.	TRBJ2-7	TGTGCCAGCAGGGAAGAGGTCCGGGCCTACGAGCAGTACTTC	CASREEVRAYEQYF
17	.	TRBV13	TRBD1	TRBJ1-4	TGTGCCAGCAGCTTAAATAACAGGGGCGCAACTAATGAAAAACTGTTTTTT	CASSLNNRGATNEKLFF
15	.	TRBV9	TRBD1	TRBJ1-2	TGTGCCAGCAGCGGTTCTGGGGACAGGTTTGGCCGCTACACCTTC	CASSGSGDRFGRYTF
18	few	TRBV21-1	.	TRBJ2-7	TGTGCCAGCAGCAAAGGATTCATAGGGACAGGGGGTTCCTACGAGCAGTACTTC	CASSKGFIGTGGSYEQYF
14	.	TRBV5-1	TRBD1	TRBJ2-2	TGCGCCAGCAGGGGACAGGGGGACACCGGGGAGCTGTTTTTT	CASRGQGDTGELFF
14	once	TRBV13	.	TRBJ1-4	TGTGCCAGCAGCTTAGGGGGGGCTGGAGAAAAACTGTTTTTT	CASSLGGAGEKLFF
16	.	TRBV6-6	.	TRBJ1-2	TGTGCCAGCAGGCACCCAGGGCTCGGAGGGAACTATGGCTACACCTTC	CASRHPGLGGNYGYTF
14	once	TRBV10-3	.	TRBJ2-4	TGTGCCATCAGTCCAGACAGAGCCAAAAACATTCAGTACTTC	CAISPDRAKNIQYF
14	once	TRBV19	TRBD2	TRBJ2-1	TGTGTCAGTAGTTGGGCGGGAGGGCGGAATGAGCAGTTCTTC	CVSSWAGGRNEQFF
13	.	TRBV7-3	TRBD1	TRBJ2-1	TGTGCCACCTCGGGACAGTCCTACAATGAGCAGTTCTTC	CATSGQSYNEQFF
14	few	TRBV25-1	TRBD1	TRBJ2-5	TGTGCCAGCAGTCCTAAAACAGGGGTAGAGACCCAGTACTTC	CASSPKTGVETQYF
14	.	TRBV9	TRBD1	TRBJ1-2	TGTGCCAGCAGCCCCAGGGGGCCTCGAGATGGCTACACCTTC	CASSPRGPRDGYTF
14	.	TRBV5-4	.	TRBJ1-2	TGTGCCAGCAGCCGTAGCGGGACCGACTATGGCTACACCTTC	CASSRSGTDYGYTF
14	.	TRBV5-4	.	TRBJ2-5	TGTGCCAGCAGCTTGGCAGGATTAGGAGAGACCCAGTACTTC	CASSLAGLGETQYF
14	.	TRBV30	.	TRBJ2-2	TGTGCCTGGAGTGTTAACCGACGGGCCGGGGAGCTGTTTTTT	CAWSVNRRAGELFF
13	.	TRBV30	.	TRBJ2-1	TGTGCCTGGAGTGTCGGCGGCTACAATGAGCAGTTCTTC	CAWSVGGYNEQFF
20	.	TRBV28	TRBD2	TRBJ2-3	TGTGCCAGCACCCCAACAACTAGCGACGTCACCCCCGGGGGCACAGATACGCAGTATTTT	CASTPTTSDVTPGGTDTQYF
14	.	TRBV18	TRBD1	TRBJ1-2	TGTGCCAGCTCACCTGACAGGGGAAACTATGGCTACACCTTC	CASSPDRGNYGYTF
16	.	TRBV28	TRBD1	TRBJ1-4	TGTGCCAGCAGTTGGCGGCCGGGACAGGGAGGAGAAAAACTGTTTTTT	CASSWRPGQGGEKLFF
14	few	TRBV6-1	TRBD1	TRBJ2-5	TGTGCCAGCGCGGGATGGACAGGGCTTGAGACCCAGTACTTC	CASAGWTGLETQYF
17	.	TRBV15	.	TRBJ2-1	TGTGCCACCAGCAACAGGGGGGGGGAGAGTTTCCCAGGGGAGCAGTTCTTC	CATSNRGGESFPGEQFF
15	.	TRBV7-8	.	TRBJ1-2	TGTGCCAGCAGCTTAGCGAAAGGCTCCCTAGGTGGCTACACCTTC	CASSLAKGSLGGYTF
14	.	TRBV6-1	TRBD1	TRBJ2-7	TGTGCCAGCAGTAGGCAGGGGGTCTCCTACGAGCAGTACTTC	CASSRQGVSYEQYF